The 19 T cell receptor beta chains below all came from one sample that was sequenced in a study of blood T cells in healthy people across ages. Primers used in a second PCR of about 7 to 12 cycles were a sample-barcoded 5' primer and a J-beta primer mix. One entry per CDR3 protein, called by TCRdb with MiXCR from the 5' RACE reads. Among about 1.8 million distinct CDR3 sequences listed, 40% to 55% were seen once. The material sequenced was blood. These receptors all come from a woman aged 40 to 55 in good health.

The gene calls are TRBV7-9 and TRBJ2-7; D not resolved. This CDR3 contains 14 residues. Trimming removed 3 bases at V and 4 bases at J, with 13 bases between. Germline V gene sequence: CDR1 SEHNR, CDR2 FQNEAQ (reference sequence). In nucleotides, the CDR3 is TGTGCCAGCAGCTTTGATCGGGCAGTTTACGAGCAGTACTTC. This sequence encodes CASSFDRAVYEQYF.

The V gene is TRBV10-2, the J gene TRBJ2-5; weak D call: TRBD2 (6 bases). The germline V gene encodes CDR1 WSHSY and CDR2 SAAADI. V was shortened by 3 bases and J by 6 bases, with 17 bases between the two germline ends. This CDR3 contains 15 residues. CDR3 nucleotide sequence: TGCGCCAGCAGTGACCCGACTAGGCCAGAGAAGACCCAGTACTTC. This gives the protein CASSDPTRPEKTQYF.

V gene TRBV12-3 or TRBV12-4 combines with J gene TRBJ1-2, with a weak D call TRBD1 (5 bases). V was shortened by 11 bases and J by 7 bases, with 14 bases between the two germline ends. The CDR3 loop spans 11 amino acids. CDR3 residues: CAGNGASGYTF. The CDR3 bases are TGTGCCGGCAATGGGGCATCTGGCTACACCTTC.

The CDR3 DNA follows: TGTGCCAGCAGCTTGGCCGGGACAGGATTTTCGGATACGCAGTATTTT. This gives the protein CASSLAGTGFSDTQYF. The rearrangement joins TRBV5-6 to TRBJ2-3; 8 bases map to TRBD1. Trimming removed 0 bases from V and 6 bases from J; junction bases left unmatched: 9. The germline V gene encodes CDR1 SGHDT and CDR2 YYEEEE. The CDR3 consists of 16 residues.

V usage is TRBV11-1 and J usage is TRBJ1-4; no clear D gene. The CDR3 extends over 13 amino acids. V lost 5 bases, J lost 6 bases, and 10 bases lay in between. Germline V gene lookup returns CDR1 SGHAT and CDR2 FQDESV (reference sequence). CDR3 coding DNA: TGTGCCAGCAGCAACGCCGCGGATGAAAAACTGTTTTTT. Translating gives CASSNAADEKLFF.

The genes are TRBV6-5 and TRBJ2-7; tentative D call: TRBD2 (6 bases). Germline V gene data show CDR1 as MNHEY and CDR2 as SVGAGI. This CDR3 is 16 amino acids long. Between the trimmed V and J ends, which lost 10 bases and 1 base, there was a span of 23 bases. The CDR3 sequence is CANVSPLVRGSYEQYF. For the CDR3, the DNA is TGTGCCAACGTGTCACCACTCGTGCGGGGATCCTACGAGCAGTACTTC.

This clonotype was detected a few times. The V call is TRBV7-9, the J call TRBJ2-7, with D perhaps matching TRBD1 or TRBD2 (6 bases each). CDR1 and CDR2 (germline): SEHNR, FQNEAQ (reference sequence). Trimming took off 8 bases at V and 4 bases at J, with 12 bases between the two ends. The CDR3 consists of 12 residues. As DNA, the CDR3 is TGTGCCAGCGGCGGGACATCTTACGAGCAGTACTTC. Residues: CASGGTSYEQYF. Drawing the rest from reference TRBV7-9 and TRBJ2-7, the complete variable domain is DTGVSQNPRHKITKRGQNVTFRCDPISEHNRLYWYRQTLGQGPEFLTYFQNEAQLEKSRLLSDRFSAERPKGSFSTLEIQRTEQGDSAMYLCASGGTSYEQYFGPGTRLTVT.

This clonotype has more than one count but fewer than ten. The gene calls are TRBV6-5 and TRBJ1-2; D gene ambiguous. Deletions cut 7 bases from V and 2 bases from J, with 11 bases between. Germline CDR1 is MNHEY and CDR2 is SVGAGI. This CDR3 has 13 amino acids. CDR3 sequence reads: CASTKLDNYGYTF. CDR3 in DNA: TGTGCCAGCACCAAACTCGACAACTATGGCTACACCTTC.

The genes are TRBV29-1 and TRBJ2-3; no reliable D call. The CDR3 consists of 13 residues. Germline V gives CDR1 SQVTM, CDR2 ANQGSEA. V was shortened by 3 bases and J by 2 bases, with 9 bases between the two germline ends. The CDR3, as DNA: TGCAGCGTTGATGCCTCGACCACAGATACGCAGTATTTT. Amino acids: CSVDASTTDTQYF.

The CDR3 sequence: CATSDRTNTEAFF. The CDR3 DNA follows: TGTGCCACCAGTGATCGGACGAACACTGAAGCTTTCTTT. V gene TRBV24-1 combines with J gene TRBJ1-1; D not resolved. This CDR3 has 13 residues. The germline gives CDR1 KGHDR, CDR2 SFDVKD. V was shortened by 3 bases and J by 1 base, with 5 bases between the two germline ends.

This clonotype was seen only a few times. CDR3: CASSLADARFGYTF. CDR3 nucleotide sequence: TGTGCCAGCAGCTTAGCGGACGCCAGGTTTGGCTACACCTTC. The V call is TRBV7-2, the J call TRBJ1-2; D ambiguous. Germline V lookup: CDR1 SGHTA, CDR2 FQGNSA. Trimming stripped 0 bases from V and 7 bases from J, with 12 bases between. CDR3 length: 14 residues. Full variable domain (rest looked up from reference TRBV7-2 and TRBJ1-2): GAGVSQSPSNKVTEKGKDVELRCDPISGHTALYWYRQSLGQGLEFLIYFQGNSAPDKSGLPSDRFSAERTGGSVSTLTIQRTQQEDSAVYLCASSLADARFGYTFGSGTRLTVV.

As DNA, the CDR3 is TGTGCCAGCAGCTCTGGGAGCCCCCGGGACACTGAAGCTTTCTTT. It translates to CASSSGSPRDTEAFF. This sequence joins TRBV13 and TRBJ1-1; the D is unclear. Germline CDR1 is PRHDT and CDR2 is FYEKMQ (reference sequence). CDR3 size: 15 residues. The V end lost 4 bases, the J end lost 3 bases, and 15 bases lay between the germline ends.

The chain carries TRBV7-2 and TRBJ2-1; 14 bases are shared with TRBD2. CDR1 and CDR2 from the germline V gene are SGHTA and FQGNSA. This CDR3 has 15 residues. The trim removed 6 bases at V and 13 bases at J, leaving 11 bases unmatched. The CDR3 coding sequence is TGTGCCAGCAGTCCCCCTGGACTAGCGGGAGGCGGACAGTTCTTC. This sequence encodes CASSPPGLAGGGQFF.

V and J are TRBV5-1 and TRBJ2-3; 8 bases align to TRBD2. Per the germline V gene, CDR1 is SGHRS and CDR2 is YFSETQ. This CDR3 has 16 amino acids. After removal of 2 bases from V and 0 bases from J, the junction contained 5 bases not matched to a gene. The CDR3, as DNA: TGCGCCAGCAGCTTTAGCGGGGACCCTAGCACAGATACGCAGTATTTT. Its translation is CASSFSGDPSTDTQYF.

The chain joins TRBV5-5 to TRBJ2-3, with 9 bases that match TRBD1. Germline V gene sequence: CDR1 SGHKS, CDR2 YYEKEE (reference sequence). The CDR3 spans 15 residues. V lost 3 bases, J lost 4 bases, and 6 bases stayed unmatched. CDR3 region: CASSSITGGSDTQYF. In DNA, the CDR3 is TGTGCCAGCAGCTCAATAACAGGGGGCTCAGATACGCAGTATTTT.

DNA of the CDR3: TGTGCCATCAGTGAGTTTGCCCCACAGGGGCACTCTGGGGCCAACGTCCTGACTTTC. Protein: CAISEFAPQGHSGANVLTF. The chain is built from TRBV10-3 and TRBJ2-6; 7 nucleotides align to TRBD1. This CDR3 has 19 residues. Germline CDR1 is ENHRY and CDR2 is SYGVKD. J gave up 0 bases and V 1 base, and 9 bases lay outside the gene matches.

This clonotype was counted a single time. The V call is TRBV28, the J call TRBJ1-2; 9 bases fit TRBD1. The CDR3 extends over 14 amino acids. Trimming cost V 6 bases and J 6 bases; bases outside gene matches: 8. CDR1 and CDR2 (germline): MDHEN, SYDVKM. This CDR3 is CASRPGQGKNGYTF. DNA of the CDR3: TGTGCCAGCAGGCCGGGACAGGGTAAAAATGGCTACACCTTC.

This clonotype has just a few counts. The gene calls are TRBV7-2 and TRBJ2-5; unclear D gene. The assigned J gene may be wrong: the sequence end matches TRBJ2-7 better. This CDR3 comprises 14 residues. CDR1 and CDR2 from the germline V gene are SGHTA and FQGNSA. CDR3 protein: CASSLGWGLYEQYF. DNA for the CDR3: TGTGCCAGCAGCTTAGGATGGGGATTATACGAGCAGTACTTC.

This clonotype has only one observation. In nucleotides, the CDR3 is TGTGCCAGCAGGACGGACTGGTACGAGCAGTACTTC. Protein: CASRTDWYEQYF. The chain combines TRBV2 with TRBJ2-4, with D tentatively TRBD2 (5 bases). The J call may be faulty, since TRBJ2-7 better matches the DNA end. Germline assignment: CDR1 SNHLY and CDR2 FYNNEI. The CDR3 is 12 amino acids.